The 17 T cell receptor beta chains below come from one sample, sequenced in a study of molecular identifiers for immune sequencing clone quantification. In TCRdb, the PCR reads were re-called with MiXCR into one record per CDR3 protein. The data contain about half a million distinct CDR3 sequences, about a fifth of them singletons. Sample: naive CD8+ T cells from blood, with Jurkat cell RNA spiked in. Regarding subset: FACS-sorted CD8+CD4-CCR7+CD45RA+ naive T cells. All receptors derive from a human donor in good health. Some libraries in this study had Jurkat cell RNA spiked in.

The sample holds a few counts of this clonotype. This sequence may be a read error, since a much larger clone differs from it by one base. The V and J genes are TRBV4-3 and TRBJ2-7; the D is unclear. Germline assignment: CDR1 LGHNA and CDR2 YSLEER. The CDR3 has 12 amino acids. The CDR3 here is CASGQDRYEQYF. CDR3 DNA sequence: TGCGCCAGCGGCCAAGACCGGTACGAGCAGTACTTC.

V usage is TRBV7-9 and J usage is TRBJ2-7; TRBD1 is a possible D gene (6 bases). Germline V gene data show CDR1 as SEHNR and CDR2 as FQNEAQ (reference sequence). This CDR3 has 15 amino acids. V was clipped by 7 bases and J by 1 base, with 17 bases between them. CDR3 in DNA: TGTGCCAGCACCCCCCGGGACACTGGATCCTACGAGCAGTACTTC. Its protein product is CASTPRDTGSYEQYF. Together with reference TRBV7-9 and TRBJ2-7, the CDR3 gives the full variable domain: DTGVSQNPRHKITKRGQNVTFRCDPISEHNRLYWYRQTLGQGPEFLTYFQNEAQLEKSRLLSDRFSAERPKGSFSTLEIQRTEQGDSAMYLCASTPRDTGSYEQYFGPGTRLTVT.

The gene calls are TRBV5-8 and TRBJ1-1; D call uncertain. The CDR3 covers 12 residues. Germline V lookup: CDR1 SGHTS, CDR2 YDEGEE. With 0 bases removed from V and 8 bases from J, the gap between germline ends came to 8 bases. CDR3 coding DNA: TGTGCCAGCAGCTTGGTAAGGGCCGAAGCTTTCTTT. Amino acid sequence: CASSLVRAEAFF.

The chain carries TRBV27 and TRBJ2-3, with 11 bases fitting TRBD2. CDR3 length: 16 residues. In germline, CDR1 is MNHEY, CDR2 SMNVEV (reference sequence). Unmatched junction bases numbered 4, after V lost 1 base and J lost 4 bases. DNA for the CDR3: TGTGCCAGCAGTTTATTAGGTAGCGGGGGGGCAGATACGCAGTATTTT. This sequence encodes CASSLLGSGGADTQYF.

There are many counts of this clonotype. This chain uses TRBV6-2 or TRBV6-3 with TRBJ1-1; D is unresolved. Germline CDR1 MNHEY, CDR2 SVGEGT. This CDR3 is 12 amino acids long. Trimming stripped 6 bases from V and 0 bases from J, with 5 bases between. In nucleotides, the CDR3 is TGTGCCAGCAGGGCGATGAACACTGAAGCTTTCTTT. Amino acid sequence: CASRAMNTEAFF.

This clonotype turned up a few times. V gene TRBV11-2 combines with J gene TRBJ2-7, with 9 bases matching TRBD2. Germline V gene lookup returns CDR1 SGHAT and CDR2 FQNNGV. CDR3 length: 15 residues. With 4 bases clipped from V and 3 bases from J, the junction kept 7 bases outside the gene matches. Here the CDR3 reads CASSSPGSGSYEQYF. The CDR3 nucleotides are TGTGCCAGCAGCTCGCCCGGTAGCGGGAGCTACGAGCAGTACTTC.

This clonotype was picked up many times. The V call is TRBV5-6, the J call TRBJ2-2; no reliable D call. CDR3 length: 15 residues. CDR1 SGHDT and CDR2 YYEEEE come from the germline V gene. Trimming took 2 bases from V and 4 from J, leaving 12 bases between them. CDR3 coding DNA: TGTGCCAGCAGCTTTGGCCAGCGAAGCACCGGGGAGCTGTTTTTT. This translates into CASSFGQRSTGELFF. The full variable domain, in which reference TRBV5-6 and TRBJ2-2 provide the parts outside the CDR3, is DAGVTQSPTHLIKTRGQQVTLRCSPKSGHDTVSWYQQALGQGPQFIFQYYEEEERQRGNFPDRFSGHQFPNYSSELNVNALLLGDSALYLCASSFGQRSTGELFFGEGSRLTVL.

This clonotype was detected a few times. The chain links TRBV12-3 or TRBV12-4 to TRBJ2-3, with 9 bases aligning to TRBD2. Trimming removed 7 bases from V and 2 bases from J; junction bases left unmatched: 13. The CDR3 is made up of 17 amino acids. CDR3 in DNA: TGTGCCAGCACCCCTCCAATTAGCGGGGGAGACACAGATACGCAGTATTTT. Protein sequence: CASTPPISGGDTDTQYF.

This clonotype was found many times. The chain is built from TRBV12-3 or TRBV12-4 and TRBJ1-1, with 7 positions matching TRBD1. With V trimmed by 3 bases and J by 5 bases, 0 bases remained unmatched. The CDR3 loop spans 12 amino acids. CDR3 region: CASSFRGTEAFF. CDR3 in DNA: TGTGCCAGCAGTTTCAGGGGGACTGAAGCTTTCTTT.

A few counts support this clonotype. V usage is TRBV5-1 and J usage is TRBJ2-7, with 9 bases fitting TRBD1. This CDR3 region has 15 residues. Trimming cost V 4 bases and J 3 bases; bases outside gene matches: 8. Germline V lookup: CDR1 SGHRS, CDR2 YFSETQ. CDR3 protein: CASSPGWTGVYEQYF. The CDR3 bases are TGCGCCAGCAGCCCTGGGTGGACAGGGGTCTACGAGCAGTACTTC.

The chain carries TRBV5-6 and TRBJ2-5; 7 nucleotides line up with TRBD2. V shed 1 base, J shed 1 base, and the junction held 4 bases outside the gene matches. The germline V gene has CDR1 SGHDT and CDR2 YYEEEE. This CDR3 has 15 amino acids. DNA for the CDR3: TGTGCCAGCAGCTTGTCCCTAGCGGTCCAAGAGACCCAGTACTTC. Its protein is CASSLSLAVQETQYF.

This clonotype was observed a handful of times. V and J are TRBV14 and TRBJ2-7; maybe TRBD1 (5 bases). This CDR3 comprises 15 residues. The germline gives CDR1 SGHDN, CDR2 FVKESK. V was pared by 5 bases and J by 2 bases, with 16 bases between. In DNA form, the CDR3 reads TGTGCCAGCAGCTCGATCAAGACAGCCCCCTACGAGCAGTACTTC. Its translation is CASSSIKTAPYEQYF. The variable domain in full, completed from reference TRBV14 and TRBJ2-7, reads EAGVTQFPSHSVIEKGQTVTLRCDPISGHDNLYWYRRVMGKEIKFLLHFVKESKQDESGMPNNRFLAERTGGTYSTLKVQPAELEDSGVYFCASSSIKTAPYEQYFGPGTRLTVT.

CDR3 nucleotide sequence: TGTGCCAGCAGCTTGCGGGTGACTATTTACAATGAGCAGTTCTTC. Its protein product is CASSLRVTIYNEQFF. The V call is TRBV5-6, the J call TRBJ2-1, with D possibly matching TRBD2 (5 bases). The V gene's germline CDR1 is SGHDT and CDR2 YYEEEE. V was clipped by 1 base and J by 4 bases, with 12 bases between them. The CDR3 has 15 residues. Supplemented by reference TRBV5-6 and TRBJ2-1, the full variable domain reads DAGVTQSPTHLIKTRGQQVTLRCSPKSGHDTVSWYQQALGQGPQFIFQYYEEEERQRGNFPDRFSGHQFPNYSSELNVNALLLGDSALYLCASSLRVTIYNEQFFGPGTRLTVL.

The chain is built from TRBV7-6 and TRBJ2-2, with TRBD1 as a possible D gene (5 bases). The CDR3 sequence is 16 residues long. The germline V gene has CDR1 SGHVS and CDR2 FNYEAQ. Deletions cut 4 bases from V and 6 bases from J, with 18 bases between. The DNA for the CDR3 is TGTGCCAGCAGCTCGTCAATCCCCAGGGTACCCGGGGAGCTGTTTTTT. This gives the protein CASSSSIPRVPGELFF.

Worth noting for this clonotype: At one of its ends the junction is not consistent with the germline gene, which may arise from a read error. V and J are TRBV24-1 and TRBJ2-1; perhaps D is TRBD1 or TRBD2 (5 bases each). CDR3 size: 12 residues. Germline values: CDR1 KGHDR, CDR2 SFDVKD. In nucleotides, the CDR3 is TGTGCCGCCAGTGAGGGGTTCGATGAGCAGTTCTTC. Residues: CAASEGFDEQFF.

CDR3 sequence (DNA): TGTGCCAGCAGCTTGGCCAACATCCGGAACACTGAAGCTTTCTTT. It encodes CASSLANIRNTEAFF. The chain recombines TRBV5-6 with TRBJ1-1; unclear D gene. Germline values: CDR1 SGHDT, CDR2 YYEEEE. This CDR3 spans 15 amino acids. V was cut by 0 bases and J by 1 base, with 10 bases left in between.

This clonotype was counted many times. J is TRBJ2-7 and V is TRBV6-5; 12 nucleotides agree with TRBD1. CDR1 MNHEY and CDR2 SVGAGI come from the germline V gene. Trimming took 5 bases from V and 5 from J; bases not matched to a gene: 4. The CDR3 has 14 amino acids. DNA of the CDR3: TGTGCCAGCAGTCCCGGGACAGGGGGCAACGAGCAGTACTTC. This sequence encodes CASSPGTGGNEQYF.